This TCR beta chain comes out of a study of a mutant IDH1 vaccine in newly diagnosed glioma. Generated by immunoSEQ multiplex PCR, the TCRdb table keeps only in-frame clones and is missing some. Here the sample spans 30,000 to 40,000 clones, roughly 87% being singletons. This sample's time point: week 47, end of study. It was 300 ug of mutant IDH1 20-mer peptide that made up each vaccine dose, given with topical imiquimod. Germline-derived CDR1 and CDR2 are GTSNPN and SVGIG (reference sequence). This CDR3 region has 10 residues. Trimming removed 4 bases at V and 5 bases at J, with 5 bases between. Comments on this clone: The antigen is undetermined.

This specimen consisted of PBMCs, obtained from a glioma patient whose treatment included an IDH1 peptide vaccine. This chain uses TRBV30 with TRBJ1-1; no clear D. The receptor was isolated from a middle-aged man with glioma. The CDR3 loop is CAWKGTEAFF. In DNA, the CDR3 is TGTGCCTGGAAGGGTACTGAAGCTTTCTTT.